This TCR beta chain was sequenced in a study of blood T cell repertoires in COVID-19. The protocol was immunoSEQ multiplex PCR, while the TCRdb copy is restricted to in-frame clones and leaves out a portion. The data hold over 250,000 clones, with about 85% observed a single time. Ages ranged from about 18 to 89 years, with residence in 24 US areas. The TCR comes from a woman aged 45-65 years who had recovered from COVID-19. Sequencing was done on a sample of PBMCs or T cells enriched from blood (not recorded which).

The CDR3 loop is CASILTGQAARGNGYTF. CDR3 in DNA: TGTGCCAGTATCCTCACCGGACAGGCGGCTCGAGGAAATGGCTACACCTTC. The chain has TRBV19 and TRBJ1-2, with 7 bases matching TRBD1. Looked up from germline, CDR1 is LNHDA and CDR2 is SQIVND (reference sequence). Losses at the gene ends were 7 bases for V and 6 bases for J; bases not matched to a gene: 20. CDR3 length equals 17 residues.